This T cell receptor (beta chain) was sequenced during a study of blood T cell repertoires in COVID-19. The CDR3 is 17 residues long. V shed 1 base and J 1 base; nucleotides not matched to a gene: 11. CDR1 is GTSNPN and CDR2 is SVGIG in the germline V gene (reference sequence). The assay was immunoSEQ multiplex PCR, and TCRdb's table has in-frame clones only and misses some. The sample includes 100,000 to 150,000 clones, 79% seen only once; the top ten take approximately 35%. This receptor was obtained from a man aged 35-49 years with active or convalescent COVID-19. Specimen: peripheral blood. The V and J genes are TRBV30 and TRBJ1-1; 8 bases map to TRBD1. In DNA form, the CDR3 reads TGTGCCTGGAGTGCACCCCGACCGACAGGGGAGAACACTGAAGCTTTCTTT. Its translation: CAWSAPRPTGENTEAFF.